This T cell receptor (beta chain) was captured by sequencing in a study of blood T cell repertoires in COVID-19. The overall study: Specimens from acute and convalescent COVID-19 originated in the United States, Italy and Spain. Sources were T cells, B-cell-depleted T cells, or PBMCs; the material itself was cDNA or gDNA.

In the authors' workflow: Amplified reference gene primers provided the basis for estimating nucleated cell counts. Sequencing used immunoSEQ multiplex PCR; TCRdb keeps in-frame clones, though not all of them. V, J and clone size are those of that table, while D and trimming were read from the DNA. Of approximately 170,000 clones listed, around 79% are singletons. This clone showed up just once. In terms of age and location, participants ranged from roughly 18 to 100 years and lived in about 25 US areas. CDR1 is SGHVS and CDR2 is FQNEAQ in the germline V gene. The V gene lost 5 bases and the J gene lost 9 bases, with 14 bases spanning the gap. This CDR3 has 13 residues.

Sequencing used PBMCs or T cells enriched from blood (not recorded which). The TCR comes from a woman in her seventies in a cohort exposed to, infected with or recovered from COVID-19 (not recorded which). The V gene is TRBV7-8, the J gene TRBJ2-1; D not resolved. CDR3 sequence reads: CASSAKERGEQFF. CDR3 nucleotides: TGTGCCAGCAGCGCCAAGGAGCGCGGTGAGCAGTTCTTC. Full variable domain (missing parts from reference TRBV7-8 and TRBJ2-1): GAGVSQSPRYKVAKRGQDVALRCDPISGHVSLFWYQQALGQGPEFLTYFQNEAQLDKSGLPSDRFFAERPEGSVSTLKIQRTQQEDSAVYLCASSAKERGEQFFGPGTRLTVL.